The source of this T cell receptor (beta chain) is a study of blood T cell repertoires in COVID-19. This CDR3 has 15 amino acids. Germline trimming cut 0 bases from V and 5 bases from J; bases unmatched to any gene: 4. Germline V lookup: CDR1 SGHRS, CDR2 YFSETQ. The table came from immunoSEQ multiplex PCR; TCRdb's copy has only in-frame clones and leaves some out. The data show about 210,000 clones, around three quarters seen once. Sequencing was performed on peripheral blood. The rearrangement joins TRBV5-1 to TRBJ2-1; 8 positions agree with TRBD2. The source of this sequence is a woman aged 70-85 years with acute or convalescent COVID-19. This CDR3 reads CASSLVVAGNNEQFF. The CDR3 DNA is TGCGCCAGCAGCTTGGTGGTAGCGGGGAACAATGAGCAGTTCTTC.